The source of this T cell receptor (beta chain) is a study of CD8+ T cells in alopecia areata. Study details: Treated patients were dosed with oral tofacitinib, taking 5 to 10 mg twice daily. Study outcomes and limitations: Relative to normal scalp, lesional scalp, especially alopecia totalis/universalis, showed higher clonality.

It was from alopecia areata patients that lesional scalp punch biopsies and peripheral blood were collected. Extraction of RNA preceded its reverse transcription into cDNA, which served as the sequencing template. Method: immunoSEQ multiplex PCR; TCRdb's copy keeps in-frame clones and lacks some. In the table there are about 200,000 clones, about 60% of which are singletons. As to this clone: Its antigen is not known.

The sequences come from CD4+ T cells sorted from blood, collected at week 0. This receptor was obtained from a human donor with alopecia areata.

In DNA, the CDR3 is TGTGCCTGGAAGGGACAGGGGAACACCGGGGAGCTGTTTTTT. This sequence encodes CAWKGQGNTGELFF. V and J are TRBV30 and TRBJ2-2; 9 bases line up with TRBD1. Per the germline V gene, CDR1 is GTSNPN and CDR2 is SVGIG (reference sequence). With V trimmed by 4 bases and J by 1 base, 1 base remained unmatched. The CDR3 totals 14 residues.